The 18 T cell receptor beta chains presented below share a single source sample, sequenced in a study of neurological immune-mediated disorders (dated by TCRdb to about 2019). Libraries came from 5' RACE. The run used an Illumina HiSeq 2500. TCRdb ran its own pipeline on the public reads, namely fastp trimming at Q25 and MiXCR clone calling, and kept in-frame beta chains. Every CDR3 protein is listed once, alongside the most common genes and DNA of its rows. The sample table records nearly 60,000 distinct CDR3 sequences; about 3.7% of these occur just once. The ten largest account for roughly 7% of the sample. The sequencing sample was made of PBMCs. All receptors come from a woman aged 55-70 years with multiple sclerosis.

Ten or more counts support this clonotype. The chain combines TRBV7-3 with TRBJ2-2, with a possible D match to TRBD1 (5 bases). V lost 3 bases to trimming and J lost 4 bases, with 12 bases between them. The germline gives CDR1 SGHTA, CDR2 FQGTGA. This CDR3 has 15 amino acids. As DNA, the CDR3 is TGTGCCAGCAGCTTTGGTAGGGGTGCCACCGGGGAGCTGTTTTTT. Residues: CASSFGRGATGELFF.

This clonotype has a count of ten or more. This chain links TRBV9 with TRBJ2-1, with TRBD2 matching 11 bases. Germline-derived CDR1 and CDR2 are SGDLS and YYNGEE. The junction had 6 bases not matched to a gene; V was cut back by 0 bases and J by 4 bases. The CDR3 totals 17 residues. The CDR3 coding sequence is TGTGCCAGCAGCGTAGACCTAGCGGGGGGCCTATACAATGAGCAGTTCTTC. The encoded protein is CASSVDLAGGLYNEQFF.

In this sample, this clonotype turned up many times. The chain employs TRBV27 and TRBJ2-5; 8 nucleotides agree with TRBD1. Losses at the gene ends were 2 bases for V and 5 bases for J; bases not matched to a gene: 4. The CDR3 is 14 residues long. Per germline, CDR1 MNHEY and CDR2 SMNVEV (reference sequence). CDR3 nucleotides: TGTGCCAGCAGTTTAGACAGGGGATGGGAGACCCAGTACTTC. Its protein product is CASSLDRGWETQYF.

This clonotype showed up many times. This sequence joins TRBV7-9 and TRBJ2-1; TRBD2 aligns across 9 bases. The V segment lost 5 bases and the J segment 4 bases; nucleotides outside the gene matches: 9. This CDR3 spans 16 amino acids. In germline, CDR1 is SEHNR, CDR2 FQNEAQ (reference sequence). DNA of the CDR3: TGTGCCAGCAGCCCGTTAGCGGGGGTCTTGTACAATGAGCAGTTCTTC. This translates into CASSPLAGVLYNEQFF.

This clonotype was counted many times. V is TRBV29-1 and J is TRBJ1-5; D might be TRBD1 (6 bases). The CDR3 has 12 residues. Germline lookup yields CDR1 SQVTM and CDR2 ANQGSEA. V dropped 5 bases and J dropped 6 bases, with 11 bases sitting between them. The DNA of the CDR3 is TGCAGCGTTTCAGGGGCAGGTCAGCCCCAGCATTTT. Its translation is CSVSGAGQPQHF.

This clonotype was seen only a few times. Just one base apart from a much larger clone, this may be a read error. This rearrangement joins TRBV11-1 to TRBJ2-1; weak D call: TRBD1 (5 bases). The CDR3 is 21 amino acids. The germline V gene encodes CDR1 SGHAT and CDR2 FQDESV (reference sequence). The CDR3 loop reads CASSLGWRQTLEKSSYNAQFF. The CDR3 DNA follows: TGTGCCAGCAGCTTAGGGTGGCGACAGACCCTGGAAAAAAGCTCCTACAATGCGCAGTTCTTC.

This clonotype has a count of ten or more. V and J are TRBV7-2 and TRBJ2-4, with D unclear. V lost 2 bases, J lost 10 bases, and 12 bases lay in between. The CDR3 covers 13 residues. Germline V gene sequence: CDR1 SGHTA, CDR2 FQGNSA. The CDR3 spells CASSLSDRVIQYF. The CDR3 DNA is TGTGCCAGCAGCTTAAGCGACCGAGTTATTCAGTACTTC.

This clonotype has at least ten counts. This chain links TRBV18 with TRBJ2-4; 7 bases fit TRBD1. The CDR3 is 15 amino acids. J lost 10 bases, V lost 6 bases, and 15 bases had no gene match. Germline lookup yields CDR1 KGHSH and CDR2 LQKENI. CDR3 amino acids: CASSRETGAIGIQYF. The CDR3 DNA reads TGTGCCAGCTCGCGAGAAACAGGGGCTATAGGGATTCAGTACTTC.

This clonotype was observed at least ten times. The chain uses TRBV3-1 and TRBJ2-3; tentative D call: TRBD2 (5 bases). CDR1 and CDR2 (germline): LGHDT, YNNKEL (reference sequence). The CDR3 is 14 amino acids. V was shortened by 8 bases and J by 3 bases, with 15 bases between the two germline ends. DNA for the CDR3: TGTGCCAGCGGACTTGGTGAAGGGACAGATACGCAGTATTTT. Amino acids: CASGLGEGTDTQYF.

This clonotype was detected ten times or more. The chain recombines TRBV28 with TRBJ2-7; the D gene could be TRBD1 or TRBD2 (7 bases each). Germline lookup yields CDR1 MDHEN and CDR2 SYDVKM. The V and J ends lost 6 bases and 2 bases respectively, with 23 bases between them. The CDR3 is 17 amino acids. The CDR3 loop is CASSGGWKTGITYEQYF. In DNA form, the CDR3 reads TGTGCCAGCAGCGGGGGGTGGAAGACAGGGATCACCTACGAGCAGTACTTC.

At least ten counts were recorded for this clonotype. The gene calls are TRBV20-1 and TRBJ1-1, with D possibly matching TRBD1 (5 bases). With 0 bases removed from V and 3 bases from J, the gap between germline ends came to 17 bases. Germline assignment: CDR1 DFQATT and CDR2 SNEGSKA (reference sequence). There are 16 residues in the CDR3. The CDR3 reads CSARDPMGGLDTEAFF. CDR3 coding DNA: TGCAGTGCTAGAGATCCCATGGGGGGTTTGGACACTGAAGCTTTCTTT.

Ten or more counts support this clonotype. This rearrangement joins TRBV5-1 to TRBJ1-2; 8 bases are shared with TRBD1. The CDR3 runs to 15 residues. Germline V gene sequence: CDR1 SGHRS, CDR2 YFSETQ. Trimming took 0 bases from V and 2 from J; bases not matched to a gene: 3. The CDR3 DNA reads as TGCGCCAGCAGCTTGGGGGGACAGGACAACTATGGCTACACCTTC. This sequence encodes CASSLGGQDNYGYTF. Drawing the rest from reference TRBV5-1 and TRBJ1-2, the complete variable domain is KAGVTQTPRYLIKTRGQQVTLSCSPISGHRSVSWYQQTPGQGLQFLFEYFSETQRNKGNFPGRFSGRQFSNSRSEMNVSTLELGDSALYLCASSLGGQDNYGYTFGSGTRLTVV.

Ten or more counts support this clonotype. The chain uses TRBV12-3 or TRBV12-4 and TRBJ1-5; D possibly corresponds to TRBD1 (5 bases). CDR3 length: 15 amino acids. V gave up 8 bases and J gave up 0 bases, with 14 bases separating them. The CDR3 bases are TGTGCCAGCGGGAGGGGAGCAGATAGCAATCAGCCCCAGCATTTT. Residues: CASGRGADSNQPQHF.

This clonotype occurred a few times. V is TRBV7-8 and J is TRBJ1-1; no clear D gene. The CDR3 extends over 14 amino acids. Trimming left V 1 base short and J 1 base short, with 7 bases between. Germline lookup yields CDR1 SGHVS and CDR2 FQNEAQ. The CDR3 protein is CASSLGQSNTEAFF. The CDR3 DNA is TGTGCCAGCAGCTTAGGTCAGTCGAACACTGAAGCTTTCTTT.

In its sample, this clonotype was seen many times. V usage is TRBV3-1 and J usage is TRBJ2-1, with TRBD1 identical over 7 bases. The ends lost 4 bases at V and 4 bases at J; junction bases unmatched: 10. The CDR3 covers 16 residues. Germline V lookup: CDR1 LGHDT, CDR2 YNNKEL (reference sequence). CDR3 in DNA: TGTGCCAGCAGCCCCTTCACGGGACAGCAATACAATGAGCAGTTCTTC. This encodes CASSPFTGQQYNEQFF.

This clonotype appeared many times. The J gene is TRBJ1-2, the V gene TRBV15, with 8 bases identical to TRBD1. Germline V gives CDR1 LNHNV, CDR2 YYDKDF (reference sequence). Germline trimming cut 0 bases from V and 7 bases from J; bases unmatched to any gene: 7. CDR3 length: 15 amino acids. CDR3 nucleotides: TGTGCCACCAGCAGAGAGGGACAGGCGCTCAGTGGCTACACCTTC. Its protein product is CATSREGQALSGYTF.

This clonotype was counted ten times or more. The V gene is TRBV9, the J gene TRBJ2-5; either TRBD1 or TRBD2 may supply D (5 bases each). The CDR3 contains 14 residues. Looked up from germline, CDR1 is SGDLS and CDR2 is YYNGEE. The V end lost 4 bases, the J end lost 3 bases, and 13 bases lay between the germline ends. CDR3 sequence (DNA): TGTGCCAGCAGCCCCTCGGGGCAAAAAGAGACCCAGTACTTC. Its translation is CASSPSGQKETQYF. The full variable domain, its missing parts supplied by reference TRBV9 and TRBJ2-5, is DSGVTQTPKHLITATGQRVTLRCSPRSGDLSVYWYQQSLDQGLQFLIQYYNGEERAKGNILERFSAQQFPDLHSELNLSSLELGDSALYFCASSPSGQKETQYFGPGTRLLVL.

The rearrangement links TRBV7-2 to TRBJ1-1; no firm D call. Germline V gene sequence: CDR1 SGHTA, CDR2 FQGNSA. The CDR3 is 15 amino acids. V lost 3 bases and J 4 bases, leaving 15 bases between the germline ends. DNA for the CDR3: TGTGCCAGCAGCTTGGGAAGGGTGGTGAGCACTGAAGCTTTCTTT. This sequence encodes CASSLGRVVSTEAFF.